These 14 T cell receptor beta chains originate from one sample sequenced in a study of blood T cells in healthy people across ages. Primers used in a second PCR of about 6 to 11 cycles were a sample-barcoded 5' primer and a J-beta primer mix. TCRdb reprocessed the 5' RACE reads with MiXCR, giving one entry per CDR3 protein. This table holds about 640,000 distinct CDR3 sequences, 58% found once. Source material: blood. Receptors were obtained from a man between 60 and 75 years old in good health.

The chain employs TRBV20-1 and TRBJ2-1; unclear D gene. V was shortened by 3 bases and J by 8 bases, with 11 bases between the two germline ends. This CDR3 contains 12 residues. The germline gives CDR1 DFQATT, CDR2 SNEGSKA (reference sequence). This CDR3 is CSARAVTHEQFF. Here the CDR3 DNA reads TGCAGTGCTAGGGCAGTAACTCATGAGCAGTTCTTC.

The CDR3 region is CASSGGGEAFF. The DNA for the CDR3 is TGCGCCAGCAGCGGCGGGGGGGAAGCTTTCTTT. The chain joins TRBV5-1 to TRBJ1-1; maybe TRBD1 (5 bases). This CDR3 comprises 11 residues. V lost 4 bases to trimming and J lost 8 bases, with 9 bases between them. Germline loops: CDR1 SGHRS, CDR2 YFSETQ. Full variable domain (missing parts from reference TRBV5-1 and TRBJ1-1): KAGVTQTPRYLIKTRGQQVTLSCSPISGHRSVSWYQQTPGQGLQFLFEYFSETQRNKGNFPGRFSGRQFSNSRSEMNVSTLELGDSALYLCASSGGGEAFFGQGTRLTVV.

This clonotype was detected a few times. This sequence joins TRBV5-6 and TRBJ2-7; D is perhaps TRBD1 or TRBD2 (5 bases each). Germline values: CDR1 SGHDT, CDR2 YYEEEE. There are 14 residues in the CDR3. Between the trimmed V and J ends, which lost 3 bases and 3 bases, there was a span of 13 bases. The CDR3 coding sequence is TGTGCCAGCAGCTCGGCTGGGACCCTCTACGAGCAGTACTTC. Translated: CASSSAGTLYEQYF. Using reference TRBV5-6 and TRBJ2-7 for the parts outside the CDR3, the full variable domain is DAGVTQSPTHLIKTRGQQVTLRCSPKSGHDTVSWYQQALGQGPQFIFQYYEEEERQRGNFPDRFSGHQFPNYSSELNVNALLLGDSALYLCASSSAGTLYEQYFGPGTRLTVT.

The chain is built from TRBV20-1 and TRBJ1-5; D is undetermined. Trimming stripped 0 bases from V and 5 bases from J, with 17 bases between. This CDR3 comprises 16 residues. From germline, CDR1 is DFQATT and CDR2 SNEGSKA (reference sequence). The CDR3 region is CSARDPKVAGDQPQHF. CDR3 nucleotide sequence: TGCAGTGCTAGAGATCCCAAGGTGGCAGGAGATCAGCCCCAGCATTTT.

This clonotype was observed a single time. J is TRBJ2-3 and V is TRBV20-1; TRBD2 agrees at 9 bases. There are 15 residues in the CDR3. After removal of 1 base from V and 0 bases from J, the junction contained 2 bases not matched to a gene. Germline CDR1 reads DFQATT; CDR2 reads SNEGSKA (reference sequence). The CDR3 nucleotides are TGCAGTGCTAGAGTCCTAGCGGGAAGCACAGATACGCAGTATTTT. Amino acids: CSARVLAGSTDTQYF.

The CDR3 DNA follows: TGTGCCACCAGCAGACAACCCCTCCCTCTGGGGAATAATGAGCAGTACTTC. Translating gives CATSRQPLPLGNNEQYF. This chain uses TRBV15 with TRBJ2-5; D is undetermined. The CDR3 totals 17 residues. The germline V gene encodes CDR1 LNHNV and CDR2 YYDKDF (reference sequence). V was shortened by 2 bases and J by 11 bases, with 27 bases between the two germline ends.

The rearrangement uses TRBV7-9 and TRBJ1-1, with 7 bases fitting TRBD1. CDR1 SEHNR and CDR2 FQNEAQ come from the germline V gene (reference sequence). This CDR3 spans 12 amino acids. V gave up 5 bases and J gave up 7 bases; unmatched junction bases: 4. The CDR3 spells CASSPDRIEAFF. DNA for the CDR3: TGTGCCAGCAGCCCGGACAGGATTGAAGCTTTCTTT.

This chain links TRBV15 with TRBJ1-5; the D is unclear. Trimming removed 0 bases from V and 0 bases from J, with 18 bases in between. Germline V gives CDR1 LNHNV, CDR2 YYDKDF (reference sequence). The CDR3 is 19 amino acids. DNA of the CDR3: TGTGCCACCAGCAGAGATTTCAACGGGATAAAATATAGCAATCAGCCCCAGCATTTT. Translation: CATSRDFNGIKYSNQPQHF.

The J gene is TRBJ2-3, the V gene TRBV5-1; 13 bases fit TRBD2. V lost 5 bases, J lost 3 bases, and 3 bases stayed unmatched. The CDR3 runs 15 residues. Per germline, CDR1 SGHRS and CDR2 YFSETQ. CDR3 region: CASRELAGGTDTQYF. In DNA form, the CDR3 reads TGCGCCAGCAGGGAACTAGCGGGGGGGACAGATACGCAGTATTTT.

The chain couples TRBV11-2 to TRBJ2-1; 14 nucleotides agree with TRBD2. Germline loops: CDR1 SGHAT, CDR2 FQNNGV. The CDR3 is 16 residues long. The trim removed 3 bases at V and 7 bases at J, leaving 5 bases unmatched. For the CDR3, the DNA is TGTGCCAGCAGCTTGGCGACTAGCGGGGGGGGGAATGAGCAGTTCTTC. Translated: CASSLATSGGGNEQFF.

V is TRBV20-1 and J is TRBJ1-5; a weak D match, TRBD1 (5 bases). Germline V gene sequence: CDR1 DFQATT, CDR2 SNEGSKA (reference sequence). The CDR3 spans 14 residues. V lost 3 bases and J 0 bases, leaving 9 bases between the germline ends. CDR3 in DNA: TGCAGTGCTAGGGGGACGTATAGCAATCAGCCCCAGCATTTT. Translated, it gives CSARGTYSNQPQHF.

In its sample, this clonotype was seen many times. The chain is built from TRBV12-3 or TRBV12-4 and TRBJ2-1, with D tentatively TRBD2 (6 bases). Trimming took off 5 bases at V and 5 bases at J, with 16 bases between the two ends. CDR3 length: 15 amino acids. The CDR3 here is CASSPYAGRHNEQFF. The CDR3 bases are TGTGCCAGCAGTCCGTATGCGGGACGGCACAATGAGCAGTTCTTC.

The chain's CDR3 is CSADPPGLAGGYTF. Written as DNA, the CDR3 is TGCAGTGCCGATCCTCCGGGACTAGCGGGAGGCTACACCTTC. This chain joins TRBV20-1 and TRBJ1-2, with a possible D match to TRBD1 (5 bases). The CDR3 has 14 residues. Trimming took off 6 bases at V and 8 bases at J, with 22 bases between the two ends. Germline lookup yields CDR1 DFQATT and CDR2 SNEGSKA (reference sequence).

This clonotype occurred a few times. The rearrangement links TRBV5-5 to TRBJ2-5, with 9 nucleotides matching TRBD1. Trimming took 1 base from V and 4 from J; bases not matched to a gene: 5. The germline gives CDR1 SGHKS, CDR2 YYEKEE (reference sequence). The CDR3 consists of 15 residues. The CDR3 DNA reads TGTGCCAGCAGCTTGTTTTTGGGACAGGGAGAGACCCAGTACTTC. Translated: CASSLFLGQGETQYF.